This T cell receptor (beta chain) was observed in a study of OX40 agonist ivuxolimab in advanced cancers. Study-wide points: Certain nonresponding patients likewise had low normalized T-cell clonal expansion.

As to this clone: Its matching antigen is unknown.

Germline V gene lookup returns CDR1 MDHEN and CDR2 SYDVKM. The ends lost 6 bases at V and 6 bases at J; junction bases unmatched: 10. This CDR3 has 15 residues. Method: immunoSEQ multiplex PCR; TCRdb's copy keeps in-frame clones and lacks some. The sample holds roughly 46,000 clones, more than 85% seen once. Patients were excluded for autoimmune disease history or systemic immunosuppression. The J gene is TRBJ2-3, the V gene TRBV28; TRBD2 matches at 9 bases. The TCR sequence derives from an adult with an advanced solid tumor such as melanoma, head and neck, liver or kidney cancer. Material: CD4+ or CD8+ T cells sorted from blood, obtained in a trial of the OX40 agonist ivuxolimab. This CDR3 reads CASREAGGSRDTQYF. CDR3 nucleotides: TGTGCCAGCAGGGAAGCGGGGGGCTCTAGGGATACGCAGTATTTT.